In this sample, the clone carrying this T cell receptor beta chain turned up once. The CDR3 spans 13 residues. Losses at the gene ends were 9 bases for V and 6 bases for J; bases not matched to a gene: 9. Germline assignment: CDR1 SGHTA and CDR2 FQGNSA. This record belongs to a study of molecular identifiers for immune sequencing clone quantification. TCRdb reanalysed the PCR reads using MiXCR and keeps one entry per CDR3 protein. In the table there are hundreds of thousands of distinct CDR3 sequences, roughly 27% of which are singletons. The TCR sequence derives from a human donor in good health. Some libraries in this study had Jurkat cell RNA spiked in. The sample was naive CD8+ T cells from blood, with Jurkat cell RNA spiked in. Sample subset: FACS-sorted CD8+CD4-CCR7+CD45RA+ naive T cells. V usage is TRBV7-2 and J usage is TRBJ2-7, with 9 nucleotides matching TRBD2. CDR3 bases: TGTGCCAGGCGGGGGGGGGGGGGGTCCGAGCAGTACTTC. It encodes CARRGGGGSEQYF.